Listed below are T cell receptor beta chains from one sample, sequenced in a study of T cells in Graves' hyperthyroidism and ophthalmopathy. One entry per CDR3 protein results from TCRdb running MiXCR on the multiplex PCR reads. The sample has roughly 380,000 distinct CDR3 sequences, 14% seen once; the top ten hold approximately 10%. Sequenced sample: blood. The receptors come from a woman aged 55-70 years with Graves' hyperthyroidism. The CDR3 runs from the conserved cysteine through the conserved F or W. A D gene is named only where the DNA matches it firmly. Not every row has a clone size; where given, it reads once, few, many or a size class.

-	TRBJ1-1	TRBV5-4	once	CASSLNQGWNTEAFF	TGTGCCAGCAGCTTGAATCAGGGGTGGAACACTGAAGCTTTCTTT
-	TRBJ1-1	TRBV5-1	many	CASSPSAAGVATEAFF	TGCGCCAGCAGCCCATCGGCGGCAGGGGTTGCCACTGAAGCTTTCTTT
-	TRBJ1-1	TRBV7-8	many	CASSLLRGTEAFF	TGTGCCAGCAGCCTACTCCGGGGCACTGAAGCTTTCTTT
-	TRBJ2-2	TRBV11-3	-	CASSSGTPPNYGGELFF	TGTGCCAGCAGTTCCGGGACACCCCCAAATTATGGCGGGGAGCTGTTTTTT
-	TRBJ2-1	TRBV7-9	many	CASSRVDPNEQFF	TGTGCCAGCAGTCGGGTAGATCCTAATGAGCAGTTCTTC
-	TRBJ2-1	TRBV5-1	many	CASSLGNRNEQFF	TGCGCCAGCAGCTTGGGGAACCGTAATGAGCAGTTCTTC
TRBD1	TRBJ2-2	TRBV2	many	CASSEGGTGGRGELFF	TGTGCCAGCAGTGAAGGCGGGACAGGGGGCAGGGGGGAGCTGTTTTTT
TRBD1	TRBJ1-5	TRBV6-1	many	CASRRDSYQPQHF	TGTGCCAGCAGAAGGGACAGTTACCAGCCCCAGCATTTT
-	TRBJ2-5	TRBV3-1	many	CASSSDLPGETQYF	TGTGCCAGCAGCTCGGACCTTCCTGGGGAGACCCAGTACTTC
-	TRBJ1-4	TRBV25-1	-	CASSEFRGSGRATNEKLFF	TGTGCCAGCAGTGAATTTCGGGGATCCGGAAGGGCAACTAATGAAAAACTGTTTTTT
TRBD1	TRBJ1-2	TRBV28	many	CASSTAGQGDYGYTF	TGTGCCAGCAGCACCGCCGGACAGGGAGACTATGGCTACACCTTC
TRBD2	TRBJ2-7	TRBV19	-	CASNGGDEQYF	TGTGCCAGTAATGGGGGGGACGAGCAGTACTTC
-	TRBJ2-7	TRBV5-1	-	CASHPGGGISYEQYF	TGCGCCAGCCACCCTGGGGGCGGGATCTCCTACGAGCAGTACTTC
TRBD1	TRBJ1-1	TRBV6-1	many	CASSNPGQGADTEAFF	TGTGCCAGCAGTAACCCGGGACAGGGGGCTGACACTGAAGCTTTCTTT